This is a list of T cell receptor beta chains from one sample in a study of CD8 T cells in Susac syndrome. TCRdb redid the calling of the immunoSEQ multiplex PCR reads with MiXCR, one entry per CDR3 protein. The sample consists of some 200,000 distinct CDR3 sequences, roughly 95% of them appearing once. The sequencing input was CD4+ T cells from PBMCs. These receptors were collected from a human donor with Susac syndrome. CDR3s include the opening cysteine and the closing phenylalanine or tryptophan. Each record gives: clone size, J gene, V gene, CDR3 protein. The listing skips clone size in some rows; elsewhere it reads once, few, many or a size class.

clone_size: NA; j_call: TRBJ2-7; v_call: TRBV5-6; cdr3_aa: CASTDRVNYEQYF
clone_size: NA; j_call: TRBJ2-7; v_call: TRBV4-1; cdr3_aa: CASSPLAGLTYEQYF
clone_size: NA; j_call: TRBJ1-1; v_call: TRBV5-4; cdr3_aa: CASSLPGGNTEAFF
clone_size: NA; j_call: TRBJ1-1; v_call: TRBV6-5; cdr3_aa: CASSYSMDRGGGTEAFF
clone_size: NA; j_call: TRBJ1-2; v_call: TRBV29-1; cdr3_aa: CSVRTGGADGYTF
clone_size: NA; j_call: TRBJ2-7; v_call: TRBV15; cdr3_aa: CATSRPDRSYEQYF
clone_size: NA; j_call: TRBJ2-7; v_call: TRBV3-1; cdr3_aa: CASSQAFAGGQYEQYF
clone_size: NA; j_call: TRBJ2-4; v_call: TRBV30; cdr3_aa: CAWSVLASGRNIQYF
clone_size: NA; j_call: TRBJ1-1; v_call: TRBV2; cdr3_aa: CASSVMRGNTEAFF
clone_size: NA; j_call: TRBJ2-7; v_call: TRBV29-1; cdr3_aa: CSVQDRASYEQYF
clone_size: NA; j_call: TRBJ1-5; v_call: TRBV3-1; cdr3_aa: CASSQGAYQPQHF
clone_size: NA; j_call: TRBJ1-6; v_call: TRBV3-1; cdr3_aa: CASSQDDSPLHF
clone_size: NA; j_call: TRBJ1-3; v_call: TRBV7-2; cdr3_aa: CASSPSRVDGNTIYF
clone_size: NA; j_call: TRBJ2-5; v_call: TRBV29-1; cdr3_aa: CSVDGPSQETQYF
clone_size: NA; j_call: TRBJ1-1; v_call: TRBV12-3/TRBV12-4; cdr3_aa: CASSALGGADTEAFF
clone_size: NA; j_call: TRBJ1-5; v_call: TRBV19; cdr3_aa: CASSPDRVGQPQHF
clone_size: once; j_call: TRBJ2-5; v_call: TRBV20-1; cdr3_aa: CSAQDQETQYF
clone_size: few; j_call: TRBJ2-5; v_call: TRBV6-5; cdr3_aa: CASSYSGGIETQYF
clone_size: NA; j_call: TRBJ1-5; v_call: TRBV7-2; cdr3_aa: CASSLRRLPQPQHF
clone_size: NA; j_call: TRBJ2-1; v_call: TRBV29-1; cdr3_aa: CSVVPPSGTNEQFF
clone_size: NA; j_call: TRBJ2-3; v_call: TRBV24-1; cdr3_aa: CATSEGDRTTDTQYF
clone_size: NA; j_call: TRBJ2-7; v_call: TRBV27; cdr3_aa: CASSPPSTGTGYAYEQYF
clone_size: NA; j_call: TRBJ1-2; v_call: TRBV21-1; cdr3_aa: CASGGGYGYTF
clone_size: once; j_call: TRBJ2-4; v_call: TRBV5-1; cdr3_aa: CASSRPGGQGADIQYF
clone_size: NA; j_call: TRBJ1-2; v_call: TRBV18; cdr3_aa: CASSPEPDYGYTF
clone_size: NA; j_call: TRBJ2-6; v_call: TRBV9; cdr3_aa: CASSVLKHTLSGANVLTF
clone_size: NA; j_call: TRBJ2-5; v_call: TRBV4-1; cdr3_aa: CASSQDAAGGRQTQYF
clone_size: NA; j_call: TRBJ2-5; v_call: TRBV29-1; cdr3_aa: CSVDFSGQLKQETQYF
clone_size: NA; j_call: TRBJ1-6; v_call: TRBV4-3; cdr3_aa: CASSQDRVSYNSPLHF
clone_size: NA; j_call: TRBJ2-2; v_call: TRBV10-3; cdr3_aa: CAIRARGASGELFF
clone_size: NA; j_call: TRBJ2-1; v_call: TRBV20-1; cdr3_aa: CSVAWGGGHEQFF
clone_size: NA; j_call: TRBJ2-1; v_call: TRBV11-2; cdr3_aa: CASSLGASGGSYNEQFF
clone_size: NA; j_call: TRBJ1-6; v_call: TRBV18; cdr3_aa: CASSSKTGNSPLHF
clone_size: NA; j_call: TRBJ1-6; v_call: TRBV18; cdr3_aa: CASSPTGTPSSYNSPLHF
clone_size: NA; j_call: TRBJ2-5; v_call: TRBV9; cdr3_aa: CASSVGASGGVQETQYF
clone_size: NA; j_call: TRBJ2-7; v_call: TRBV12-3/TRBV12-4; cdr3_aa: CASSLEGGGSLSYEQYF
clone_size: NA; j_call: TRBJ2-5; v_call: TRBV5-4; cdr3_aa: CASSLGVSGETQYF
clone_size: NA; j_call: TRBJ2-3; v_call: TRBV11-1; cdr3_aa: CASSSAARRSTDTQYF
clone_size: NA; j_call: TRBJ2-3; v_call: TRBV20-1; cdr3_aa: CSPTASNTDTQYF
clone_size: NA; j_call: TRBJ1-1; v_call: TRBV7-9; cdr3_aa: CASSPDRGSNTEAFF
clone_size: NA; j_call: TRBJ2-2; v_call: TRBV5-6; cdr3_aa: CASSANSGSITGELFF
clone_size: NA; j_call: TRBJ2-5; v_call: TRBV6-6; cdr3_aa: CASSSTSVQTQYF
clone_size: NA; j_call: TRBJ1-4; v_call: TRBV12-3/TRBV12-4; cdr3_aa: CASSLAVEKLFF
clone_size: few; j_call: TRBJ2-1; v_call: TRBV14; cdr3_aa: CASSQESRGSEQFF
clone_size: NA; j_call: TRBJ2-1; v_call: TRBV5-1; cdr3_aa: CASNPIPSGGAFNEQFF
clone_size: NA; j_call: TRBJ1-2; v_call: TRBV20-1; cdr3_aa: CSALPGPYGHTF
clone_size: NA; j_call: TRBJ1-4; v_call: TRBV2; cdr3_aa: CASTVGWQGEKLFF
clone_size: NA; j_call: TRBJ2-5; v_call: TRBV29-1; cdr3_aa: CSVELNRGYRETQYF